These 28 T cell receptor beta chains originate from one sample sequenced in a study of early T cells in non-severe SARS-CoV-2 infection. Using its own MiXCR run on the 5' RACE reads, TCRdb lists one record per CDR3 protein. The table includes approximately 74,000 distinct CDR3 sequences, about 14% detected once. Sequencing was done on a sample of whole blood. The source of these receptors is an adult who was a healthcare worker with PCR-confirmed SARS-CoV-2 infection or an uninfected control (not recorded which).

There are a few counts of this clonotype. The chain joins TRBV6-1 to TRBJ1-1; 7 nucleotides agree with TRBD1. V shed 3 bases, J shed 12 bases, and the junction held 4 bases outside the gene matches. The CDR3 loop spans 11 amino acids. Germline CDR1 and CDR2: MNHNS and SASEGT. CDR3 nucleotide sequence: TGTGCCAGCAGTGAGGCAGGGGGGACTTTCTTT. Amino acid sequence: CASSEAGGTFF.

This clonotype was counted a few times. This chain connects TRBV18 to TRBJ2-6; D uncertain. Germline CDR1 reads KGHSH; CDR2 reads LQKENI. The CDR3 runs 13 residues. Trimming took 9 bases from V and 4 from J, leaving 10 bases between them. The CDR3 loop reads CASSSWGANVLTF. CDR3 DNA sequence: TGTGCCAGTTCTTCATGGGGGGCCAACGTCCTGACTTTC.

This clonotype was seen only a few times. The J gene is TRBJ1-2, the V gene TRBV18; D gene uncertain. Germline-derived CDR1 and CDR2 are KGHSH and LQKENI. V was trimmed by 0 bases and J by 0 bases, leaving 5 bases between them. CDR3 length: 14 amino acids. CDR3 sequence: CASSPPLSNYGYTF. The CDR3 DNA follows: TGTGCCAGCTCACCACCGTTGTCTAACTATGGCTACACCTTC.

This clonotype was seen repeatedly, ten times or more. The chain recombines TRBV6-5 with TRBJ2-2; possible D gene TRBD2, 6 bases. The ends were cut back, 0 bases at V and 3 bases at J, with 11 bases in the middle. The germline V gene has CDR1 MNHEY and CDR2 SVGAGI. The CDR3 is made up of 16 amino acids. CDR3 loop: CASSYSRRGDTGELFF. CDR3 bases: TGTGCCAGCAGTTACTCGAGGCGGGGCGACACCGGGGAGCTGTTTTTT.

J is TRBJ1-1 and V is TRBV4-1; no definite D call. The V end was cut by 3 bases, the J end by 5 bases, with 10 bases between. This CDR3 has 13 residues. Germline V gene data show CDR1 as MGHRA and CDR2 as YSYEKL. The chain's CDR3 is CASSQPGGTEAFF. The CDR3 nucleotides read TGCGCCAGCAGCCAGCCTGGAGGTACTGAAGCTTTCTTT.

The J gene is TRBJ2-3, the V gene TRBV6-4, with 7 positions matching TRBD2. The CDR3 extends over 16 amino acids. V lost 0 bases, J lost 2 bases, and 5 bases stayed unmatched. The germline CDR1 and CDR2 sequences are MRHNA and SNTAGT. Here the CDR3 reads CASSDSASGSTDTQYF. In DNA, the CDR3 is TGTGCCAGCAGTGACTCGGCTAGCGGTTCCACAGATACGCAGTATTTT.

This clonotype showed up just a few times. The chain recombines TRBV5-1 with TRBJ2-3; TRBD1 agrees at 10 bases. The junction had 11 bases not matched to a gene; V was cut back by 2 bases and J by 8 bases. CDR1 and CDR2 (germline): SGHRS, YFSETQ. The CDR3 spans 16 residues. The DNA of the CDR3 is TGCGCCAGCAGCTTAACCGGGACAGGGGAGCTGTGTACGCAGTATTTT. Residues: CASSLTGTGELCTQYF.

In this sample, this clonotype turned up many times. The V call is TRBV12-3 or TRBV12-4, the J call TRBJ1-1; weak D call: TRBD1 (6 bases). This CDR3 has 13 residues. Trimming took off 4 bases at V and 1 base at J, with 7 bases between the two ends. The CDR3 DNA follows: TGTGCCAGCAGTTCGACAGGGAACACTGAAGCTTTCTTT. This translates into CASSSTGNTEAFF.

The chain links TRBV19 to TRBJ1-1; D is unclear. Germline V gene data show CDR1 as LNHDA and CDR2 as SQIVND (reference sequence). Trimming removed 6 bases at V and 5 bases at J, with 13 bases between. The CDR3 sequence is 13 residues long. The CDR3 loop is CASRPGLGTEAFF. The CDR3 region has the DNA TGTGCCAGTAGACCGGGGTTGGGTACTGAAGCTTTCTTT.

The chain links TRBV20-1 to TRBJ2-3; possible D gene TRBD1, 5 bases. The germline V gene has CDR1 DFQATT and CDR2 SNEGSKA (reference sequence). The CDR3 sequence is 12 residues long. The V end lost 6 bases, the J end lost 9 bases, and 16 bases lay between the germline ends. The CDR3 reads CSAAPAGMTQYF. CDR3 coding DNA: TGCAGTGCCGCTCCCGCAGGGATGACGCAGTATTTT.

This clonotype was counted between two and nine times. The chain is built from TRBV7-6 and TRBJ1-2; 7 bases fit TRBD1. CDR1 SGHVS and CDR2 FNYEAQ come from the germline V gene. The length of the CDR3 is 14 residues. V lost 0 bases and J lost 8; bases outside the gene matches: 6. For the CDR3, the DNA is TGTGCCAGCAGCTTAGCTGGCAGGGGGGAGGGCTACACCTTC. Its protein product is CASSLAGRGEGYTF.

For this clonotype: One junction end does not reproduce the germline sequence, and a read error may be involved. V gene TRBV12-3 or TRBV12-4 combines with J gene TRBJ2-1; 11 positions agree with TRBD2. This CDR3 comprises 15 residues. DNA of the CDR3: TGTGCCAGCAGCTTAGCGGGGGGGCGCTTGAATGAGCAGTTCTTC. Protein sequence: CASSLAGGRLNEQFF.

This clonotype was recorded many times. This sequence joins TRBV12-3 or TRBV12-4 and TRBJ1-2; D is uncertain. The CDR3 sequence is 15 residues long. V lost 6 bases and J 2 bases, leaving 16 bases between the germline ends. Here the CDR3 DNA reads TGTGCCAGCAGCCAAAACGTCGGTCCCAACTATGGCTACACCTTC. As protein: CASSQNVGPNYGYTF.

This clonotype was counted a few times. The chain joins TRBV18 to TRBJ1-1; D unclear. V lost 2 bases to trimming and J lost 5 bases, with 15 bases between them. The germline gives CDR1 KGHSH, CDR2 LQKENI. CDR3 size: 15 residues. As DNA, the CDR3 is TGTGCCAGCTCACCAGAAGGGAATGTTCCAACTGAAGCTTTCTTT. The encoded protein is CASSPEGNVPTEAFF. The whole variable domain, filled in from reference TRBV18 and TRBJ1-1, reads NAGVMQNPRHLVRRRGQEARLRCSPMKGHSHVYWYRQLPEEGLKFMVYLQKENIIDESGMPKERFSAEFPKEGPSILRIQQVVRGDSAAYFCASSPEGNVPTEAFFGQGTRLTVV.

This clonotype was seen at least ten times. The rearrangement links TRBV4-1 to TRBJ1-3, with D uncertain. Germline V gene data show CDR1 as MGHRA and CDR2 as YSYEKL. V was pared by 0 bases and J by 0 bases, with 15 bases between. The CDR3 consists of 18 residues. The CDR3 loop reads CASSQDFRRISSGNTIYF. The DNA of the CDR3 is TGCGCCAGCAGCCAAGACTTCAGAAGAATCAGCTCTGGAAACACCATATATTTT.

The chain employs TRBV28 and TRBJ2-3; 8 bases fit TRBD2. Germline V gene sequence: CDR1 MDHEN, CDR2 SYDVKM. CDR3 size: 15 residues. Trimming took 6 bases from V and 2 from J; bases not matched to a gene: 7. The CDR3 DNA sequence: TGTGCCAGCAGCACCGTAGCGGGGATCACAGATACGCAGTATTTT. Translation: CASSTVAGITDTQYF.

This clonotype was counted many times. This rearrangement joins TRBV12-3 or TRBV12-4 to TRBJ1-6; D might be TRBD1 (5 bases). V was clipped by 1 base and J by 9 bases, with 10 bases between them. This CDR3 is built from 14 residues. The CDR3 region has the DNA TGTGCCAGCAGTTTAGAGAGGGGTAGTTCACCCCTCCACTTT. Protein sequence: CASSLERGSSPLHF.

The gene calls are TRBV7-6 and TRBJ1-2, with TRBD1 as a possible D gene (6 bases). The CDR3 contains 18 residues. In germline, CDR1 is SGHVS, CDR2 FNYEAQ. Between the trimmed V and J ends, which lost 1 base and 2 bases, there was a span of 20 bases. CDR3 residues: CASSLVGGETGLNYGYTF. CDR3 DNA sequence: TGTGCCAGCAGCTTAGTCGGGGGGGAGACAGGACTGAACTATGGCTACACCTTC.

This clonotype has at least ten counts. The rearrangement uses TRBV5-6 and TRBJ1-2; D is perhaps TRBD1 (6 bases). Germline V lookup: CDR1 SGHDT, CDR2 YYEEEE. CDR3 length equals 15 residues. Trimming removed 3 bases at V and 13 bases at J, with 25 bases between. The CDR3 here is CASSSPLPNGGHPTF. Here the CDR3 DNA reads TGTGCCAGCAGCTCGCCCCTTCCGAATGGGGGCCACCCCACCTTC.

V and J are TRBV10-3 and TRBJ2-3; 7 bases line up with TRBD2. CDR1 is ENHRY and CDR2 is SYGVKD in the germline V gene. With 3 bases clipped from V and 1 base from J, the junction kept 7 bases outside the gene matches. The CDR3 has 16 residues. CDR3 residues: CAISDGAGPGTDTQYF. CDR3 bases: TGTGCCATCAGTGATGGAGCGGGGCCAGGCACAGATACGCAGTATTTT.

V is TRBV28 and J is TRBJ1-5, with D unclear. The V gene lost 3 bases and the J gene lost 1 base, with 10 bases spanning the gap. The germline V gene encodes CDR1 MDHEN and CDR2 SYDVKM. This CDR3 is 15 amino acids long. For the CDR3, the DNA is TGTGCCAGCAGTTTGGACCTCCGGAGCAATCAGCCCCAGCATTTT. Its protein is CASSLDLRSNQPQHF.

This clonotype was counted between two and nine times. The V call is TRBV20-1, the J call TRBJ2-3, with TRBD2 identical over 10 bases. Germline trimming cut 1 base from V and 4 bases from J; bases unmatched to any gene: 8. In germline, CDR1 is DFQATT, CDR2 SNEGSKA (reference sequence). This CDR3 comprises 16 residues. This CDR3 reads CSARVQRGGHADTQYF. The CDR3 region has the DNA TGCAGTGCTAGAGTACAGCGGGGGGGCCATGCAGATACGCAGTATTTT.

This clonotype turned up a few times. The chain couples TRBV12-3 or TRBV12-4 to TRBJ1-1; D perhaps matches TRBD1 (6 bases). V was trimmed by 4 bases and J by 1 base, leaving 10 bases between them. The CDR3 loop spans 14 amino acids. The DNA for the CDR3 is TGTGCCAGCAGTTCCGGGACACCGAACACTGAAGCTTTCTTT. Its protein product is CASSSGTPNTEAFF.

J is TRBJ2-2 and V is TRBV2, with 10 bases that match TRBD1. CDR1 is SNHLY, CDR2 FYNNEI, per germline. The CDR3 extends over 17 amino acids. The trim removed 6 bases at V and 1 base at J, leaving 8 bases unmatched. The CDR3 DNA reads as TGTGCCAGCAGCCTCCCTCGGACAGGGGGGAACACCGGGGAGCTGTTTTTT. As protein: CASSLPRTGGNTGELFF. The full variable domain, in which reference TRBV2 and TRBJ2-2 provide the parts outside the CDR3, is EPEVTQTPSHQVTQMGQEVILRCVPISNHLYFYWYRQILGQKVEFLVSFYNNEISEKSEIFDDQFSVERPDGSNFTLKIRSTKLEDSAMYFCASSLPRTGGNTGELFFGEGSRLTVL.

A remark on this clonotype: A read error may explain this, as a much larger clone is one base away. This chain connects TRBV30 to TRBJ2-7; tentatively, D is TRBD1 (6 bases). CDR1 is GTSNPN, CDR2 SVGIG, per germline (reference sequence). This CDR3 has 14 residues. CDR3 DNA: TGTGCCTGGAACTCTCAGGGGCTGCTTTACGGGCAGTACTTC. This sequence encodes CAWNSQGLLYGQYF. The whole variable domain, remainder taken from reference TRBV30 and TRBJ2-7, is SQTIHQWPATLVQPVGSPLSLECTVEGTSNPNLYWYRQAAGRGLQLLFYSVGIGQISSEVPQNLSASRPQDRQFILSSKKLLLSDSGFYLCAWNSQGLLYGQYFGPGTRLTVT.

In its sample, this clonotype was seen a few times. V and J are TRBV5-1 and TRBJ1-3; D perhaps matches TRBD1 (6 bases). Looked up from germline, CDR1 is SGHRS and CDR2 is YFSETQ. V lost 5 bases to trimming and J lost 4 bases, with 16 bases between them. The CDR3 loop spans 15 amino acids. CDR3 bases: TGCGCCAGCAGTCAGATGGGGGCTACCGGAAACACCATATATTTT. Translated: CASSQMGATGNTIYF.

This clonotype was seen only a few times. The rearrangement joins TRBV12-3 or TRBV12-4 to TRBJ2-5; 8 bases match TRBD2. The V and J ends lost 2 bases and 3 bases, in that order; junction bases with no gene match: 5. The CDR3 sequence is 15 residues long. The CDR3 DNA reads TGTGCCAGCAGTTTACACGGGGGGGATAAAGAGACCCAGTACTTC. Its protein is CASSLHGGDKETQYF.

This clonotype was seen repeatedly, ten times or more. V and J are TRBV5-1 and TRBJ1-4, with D unclear. Germline CDR1 is SGHRS and CDR2 is YFSETQ. This CDR3 has 14 amino acids. V lost 4 bases, J lost 5 bases, and 12 bases lay in between. For the CDR3, the DNA is TGCGCCAGCAGCCCGGACCGAAGAAATGAAAAACTGTTTTTT. This sequence encodes CASSPDRRNEKLFF.